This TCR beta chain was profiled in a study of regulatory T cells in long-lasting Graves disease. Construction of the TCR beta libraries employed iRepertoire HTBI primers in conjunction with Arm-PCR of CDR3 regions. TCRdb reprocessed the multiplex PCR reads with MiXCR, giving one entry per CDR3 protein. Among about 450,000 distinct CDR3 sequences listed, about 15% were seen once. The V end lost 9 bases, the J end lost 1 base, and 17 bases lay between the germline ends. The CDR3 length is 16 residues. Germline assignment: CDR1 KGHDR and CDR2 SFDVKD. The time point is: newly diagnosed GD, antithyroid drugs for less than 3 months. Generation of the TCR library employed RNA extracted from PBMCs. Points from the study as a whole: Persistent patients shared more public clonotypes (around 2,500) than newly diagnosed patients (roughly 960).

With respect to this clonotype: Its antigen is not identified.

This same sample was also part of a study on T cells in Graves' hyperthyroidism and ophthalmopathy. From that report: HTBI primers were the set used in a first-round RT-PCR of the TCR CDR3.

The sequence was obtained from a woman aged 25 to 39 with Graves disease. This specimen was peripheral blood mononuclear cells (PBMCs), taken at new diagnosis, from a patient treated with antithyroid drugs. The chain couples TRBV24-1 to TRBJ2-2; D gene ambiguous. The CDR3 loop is CATAPKPGENTGELFF. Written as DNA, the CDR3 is TGTGCCACCGCACCAAAGCCAGGAGAGAACACCGGGGAGCTGTTTTTT.